Following are 2 T cell receptor beta chains from one sample sequenced in a study of blood T cells in healthy people across ages. A second about 7 to 11 cycle PCR used barcoded and J-beta primers. TCRdb fed the 5' RACE reads into MiXCR, producing one record per CDR3 protein. The table shows approximately 760,000 distinct CDR3 sequences, with more than 20% occurring only once. These data were likewise used in another study, on T cells of mothers and their children.

The sequencing input was blood. The receptors originated from a boy aged 5-17 years in good health.

V and J are TRBV20-1 and TRBJ2-1, with 11 positions matching TRBD2. After removal of 2 bases from V and 2 bases from J, the junction contained 2 bases not matched to a gene. Per germline, CDR1 DFQATT and CDR2 SNEGSKA (reference sequence). This CDR3 region has 15 residues. CDR3 bases: TGCAGTGCTAGACGTAGCGGGGGGGCCTACAATGAGCAGTTCTTC. Protein sequence: CSARRSGGAYNEQFF.

This clonotype came up a few times. V is TRBV29-1 and J is TRBJ2-7, with 8 bases matching TRBD2. CDR1 and CDR2 from the germline V gene are SQVTM and ANQGSEA. CDR3 length: 15 residues. J was trimmed by 6 bases and V by 2 bases; bases with no gene match: 12. The CDR3 sequence is CSVETWAASGSEQYF. In DNA, the CDR3 is TGCAGCGTTGAAACATGGGCCGCTAGCGGGTCCGAGCAGTACTTC.